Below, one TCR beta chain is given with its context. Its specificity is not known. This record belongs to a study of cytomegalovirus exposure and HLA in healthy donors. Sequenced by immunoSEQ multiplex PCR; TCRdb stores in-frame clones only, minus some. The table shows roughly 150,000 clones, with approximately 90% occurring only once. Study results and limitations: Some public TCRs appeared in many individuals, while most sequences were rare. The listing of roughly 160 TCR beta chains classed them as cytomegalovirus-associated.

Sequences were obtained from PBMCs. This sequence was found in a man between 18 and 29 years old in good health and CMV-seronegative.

DNA of the CDR3: TGTGCCATCAGTGACCCGACAGGGCCCCAAGAGACCCAGTACTTC. Its protein is CAISDPTGPQETQYF. The chain recombines TRBV10-3 with TRBJ2-5; 7 bases are shared with TRBD1. V lost 3 bases and J lost 1; bases outside the gene matches: 5. CDR1 is ENHRY and CDR2 is SYGVKD in the germline V gene. The CDR3 has 15 amino acids.